Shown below are 29 T cell receptor beta chains from a single sample sequenced in a study of T cell clonality in common variable immunodeficiency. Sequenced by immunoSEQ multiplex PCR; TCRdb stores in-frame clones only, minus some. Singletons are absent from the sample, which has 35,000 to 55,000 clones. Sequencing was carried out using peripheral blood mononuclear cells. The receptors originated from a person aged 18-69 years in good health.

This clone appeared many times. CDR3 region: CASSDSSGGLDTQYF. The covered CDR3 bases are TGTGCCAGCAGTGACTCTAGCGGGGGGCTGGATACG. V and J are TRBV6-4 and TRBJ2-3; 10 bases agree with TRBD2. The CDR3 end lies 3 residues beyond the end of the read and is filled in from the germline J gene. Trimming removed 0 bases from V and 6 bases from J; junction bases left unmatched: 3. From germline, CDR1 is MRHNA and CDR2 SNTAGT. The CDR3 spans 15 residues.

This clone occurred many times. The CDR3 end is not reached by the read, which stops 3 residues before it; the germline J gene fills it in. V usage is TRBV15 and J usage is TRBJ1-4; possible D gene TRBD1, 5 bases. The CDR3 totals 15 residues. Trimming took 3 bases from V and 7 from J, leaving 15 bases between them. The germline CDR1 and CDR2 sequences are LNHNV and YYDKDF (reference sequence). The CDR3 loop reads CATSSDRLTIEKLFF. The covered CDR3 bases are TGTGCCACCAGCAGTGACAGACTCACCATTGAAAAA.

This clone occurred many times. The observed sequence ends 3 residues before the CDR3 terminus, with the missing tail filled in from the germline J gene. The rearrangement links TRBV12-3 or TRBV12-4 to TRBJ1-5; D might be TRBD1 (5 bases). The CDR3 runs 13 residues. Trimming removed 3 bases at V and 3 bases at J, with 6 bases between. The CDR3 sequence: CASSLTDNQPQHF. Partial CDR3 DNA: TGTGCCAGCAGTTTGACAGACAATCAGCCC.

This clone has at least ten counts. The read comes to an end 3 residues before the CDR3 does, leaving the germline J gene to fill in the end. The same CDR3 also results from other DNA sequences found in this sample. The chain carries TRBV18 and TRBJ2-7, with TRBD1 matching over 7 bases. Germline trimming cut 0 bases from V and 0 bases from J; bases unmatched to any gene: 5. This CDR3 has 16 residues. CDR1 and CDR2 (germline): KGHSH, LQKENI. CDR3 in amino acids: CASSPPAPGGSYEQYF. The CDR3 bases that were read are TGTGCCAGCTCACCACCCGCCCCAGGGGGCTCCTACGAG.

This clone has a count of ten or more. The observed sequence ends 3 residues before the CDR3 terminus, with the missing tail filled in from the germline J gene. This rearrangement joins TRBV7-9 to TRBJ2-1, with D possibly TRBD2 on 6 matching bases. The germline gives CDR1 SEHNR, CDR2 FQNEAQ (reference sequence). Deletions cut 1 base from V and 4 bases from J, with 8 bases between. This CDR3 spans 14 amino acids. CDR3 sequence: CASSLVSGYNEQFF. The covered CDR3 bases are TGTGCCAGCAGCTTAGTAAGCGGGTACAATGAG.

This clone was seen many times. The read comes to an end 3 residues before the CDR3 does, leaving the germline J gene to fill in the end. The chain has TRBV19 and TRBJ1-1; weak D call: TRBD1 (6 bases). The germline CDR1 and CDR2 sequences are LNHDA and SQIVND (reference sequence). The CDR3 sequence is 15 residues long. Deletions cut 1 base from V and 1 base from J, with 10 bases between. Partial CDR3 DNA: TGTGCCAGTAGTATAGCTGGGGGGGCGAACACTGAA. Translated: CASSIAGGANTE. The complete CDR3 sequence is CASSIAGGANTEAFF.

This clone showed up many times. The CDR3 end is not reached by the read, which stops 3 residues before it; the germline J gene fills it in. The rearrangement links TRBV6-2 or TRBV6-3 to TRBJ2-2; 7 nucleotides align to TRBD2. After removal of 2 bases from V and 7 bases from J, the junction contained 4 bases not matched to a gene. The CDR3 is made up of 14 amino acids. Germline CDR1 reads MNHEY; CDR2 reads SVGEGT. The covered CDR3 bases are TGTGCCAGCAGTTACAACGGGGAGGGCGGGGAG. It encodes CASSYNGEGGE. The full-length CDR3 reads as CASSYNGEGGELFF.

The table lists this clone with many counts. The DNA ends 3 residues before the CDR3 does, and the rest of the CDR3 is filled in from the germline J gene. The rearrangement links TRBV7-6 to TRBJ2-7; D remains unclear. The CDR3 spans 16 residues. V was shortened by 1 base and J by 0 bases, with 13 bases between the two germline ends. The germline V gene encodes CDR1 SGHVS and CDR2 FNYEAQ. The covered CDR3 bases are TGTGCCAGCAGCTTAGGAGCTAGTACCGGCTCCTACGAG. Amino acids: CASSLGASTGSYE. The complete CDR3 sequence is CASSLGASTGSYEQYF.

This clone was detected ten times or more. The read ends 3 residues shy of where the CDR3 ends; the end is completed using the germline J gene. The rearrangement links TRBV4-2 to TRBJ1-6, with 11 bases that match TRBD1. CDR3 length: 20 amino acids. Germline V lookup: CDR1 LGHNA, CDR2 YNFKEQ. Losses at the gene ends were 2 bases for V and 3 bases for J; bases not matched to a gene: 12. This CDR3 is CASSQPPGQGGSSYNSPLHF. The sequenced CDR3 bases are TGTGCCAGCAGCCAACCTCCGGGACAGGGGGGGAGTAGCTATAATTCACCC.

This clone came up many times. The CDR3 end falls 3 residues outside the read, so it is completed with the germline J gene. The genes are TRBV12-3 or TRBV12-4 and TRBJ1-4; 7 bases are shared with TRBD1. CDR3 length equals 15 residues. Trimming at V came to 5 bases and at J to 7 bases, leaving 10 bases not matched to a gene. CDR3 loop: CASSTRQGFVEKLFF. CDR3 DNA, as far as it was read: TGTGCCAGCAGTACCAGACAGGGTTTTGTTGAAAAA.

Ten or more counts support this clone. The CDR3 end lies 3 residues beyond the end of the read and is filled in from the germline J gene. This chain connects TRBV19 to TRBJ2-3, with 8 positions matching TRBD2. The CDR3 totals 18 residues. Germline assignment: CDR1 LNHDA and CDR2 SQIVND (reference sequence). The junction had 17 bases not matched to a gene; V was cut back by 7 bases and J by 2 bases. CDR3 protein: CASTDFNKRAGDTDTQYF. CDR3 DNA, as far as it was read: TGTGCCAGTACCGATTTTAACAAGCGAGCGGGGGACACAGATACG.

This clone has a count of ten or more. The read ends 3 residues early relative to the CDR3; the germline J gene fills the gap. The chain links TRBV11-2 to TRBJ2-1; TRBD2 agrees at 7 bases. The CDR3 is 14 residues long. Per the germline V gene, CDR1 is SGHAT and CDR2 is FQNNGV. The V segment lost 4 bases and the J segment 8 bases; nucleotides outside the gene matches: 8. CDR3 loop: CASSSNTAGDEQFF. Incomplete CDR3 DNA: TGTGCCAGCAGCTCAAACACCGCGGGGGATGAG.

Ten or more counts support this clone. The read terminates 3 residues before the CDR3 end, so the remaining end is supplied by the germline J gene. This chain uses TRBV10-3 with TRBJ1-2, with D perhaps TRBD1 (6 bases). V was pared by 10 bases and J by 4 bases, with 19 bases between. Looked up from germline, CDR1 is ENHRY and CDR2 is SYGVKD. The CDR3 is made up of 14 amino acids. The CDR3 bases that were read are TGTGCCACCAGGGCTGGGGGCGCGGGCTATGGC. As protein: CATRAGGAGYG. The whole CDR3 reads CATRAGGAGYGYTF.

This clone was counted many times. Read coverage stops 3 residues before the CDR3 terminus; the germline J gene supplies the remainder. V usage is TRBV7-3 and J usage is TRBJ2-5; TRBD2 matches 8 bases. This CDR3 contains 15 residues. Germline V gene sequence: CDR1 SGHTA, CDR2 FQGTGA. J was trimmed by 4 bases and V by 5 bases; bases with no gene match: 9. CDR3 region: CASSPPGGGRETQYF. CDR3 DNA (partial): TGTGCCAGCAGCCCCCCCGGGGGGGGGAGAGAGACC.

This clone was observed at least ten times. The CDR3 end falls 3 residues outside the read, so it is completed with the germline J gene. J is TRBJ1-2 and V is TRBV27, with 9 bases matching TRBD1. Germline trimming cut 6 bases from V and 4 bases from J; bases unmatched to any gene: 3. The CDR3 spans 13 residues. CDR1 and CDR2 from the germline V gene are MNHEY and SMNVEV (reference sequence). The covered CDR3 bases are TGTGCCAGCAGAACAGGGGGCAGCTATGGC. Translating it yields CASRTGGSYG. The full CDR3 sequence reads CASRTGGSYGYTF.

This clone appeared many times. The read gets to within 3 residues of the CDR3 end, and the germline J gene fills in the rest. The V call is TRBV3-1 (or the pseudogene TRBV3-2), the J call TRBJ2-7, with 8 nucleotides matching TRBD1. The CDR3 runs 20 residues. Germline V gives CDR1 LGHDT, CDR2 YNNKEL (reference sequence). Losses at the gene ends were 1 base for V and 2 bases for J; bases not matched to a gene: 19. CDR3 protein: CASSQVRRRTGTSLAYEQYF. The sequenced CDR3 bases are TGTGCCAGCAGCCAAGTAAGGAGAAGGACAGGGACGTCATTGGCCTACGAG.

The sample holds many counts of this clone. The CDR3 is cut off 3 residues early in the read; its end comes from the germline J gene. This chain connects TRBV19 to TRBJ1-2; TRBD1 might be the D (5 bases). The germline V gene has CDR1 LNHDA and CDR2 SQIVND (reference sequence). The length of the CDR3 is 14 residues. V lost 7 bases, J lost 0 bases, and 12 bases lay in between. Partial CDR3 DNA: TGTGCCAGTAATGTGGGGGGACCTAACTATGGC. It is translated as CASNVGGPNYG. The CDR3 in its entirety is CASNVGGPNYGYTF.

In its sample, this clone was seen many times. Read data end 3 residues before the CDR3 end; the end is taken from the germline J gene. This chain joins TRBV7-9 and TRBJ1-5; D possibly corresponds to TRBD1 (5 bases). V dropped 4 bases and J dropped 0 bases, with 10 bases sitting between them. This CDR3 contains 15 residues. Germline-derived CDR1 and CDR2 are SEHNR and FQNEAQ (reference sequence). CDR3 in amino acids: CASSSHRNSNQPQHF. The DNA read from the CDR3 is TGTGCCAGCAGCTCCCACAGGAATAGCAATCAGCCC. Full variable domain (missing parts from reference TRBV7-9 and TRBJ1-5): DTGVSQNPRHKITKRGQNVTFRCDPISEHNRLYWYRQTLGQGPEFLTYFQNEAQLEKSRLLSDRFSAERPKGSFSTLEIQRTEQGDSAMYLCASSSHRNSNQPQHFGDGTRLSIL.

This clone was recorded many times. The sequence runs out 3 residues before the end of the CDR3; the remainder is reconstructed from the germline J gene. J is TRBJ2-7 and V is TRBV6-2 or TRBV6-3; a possible D gene is TRBD2 (6 bases). The CDR3 contains 14 residues. V gave up 7 bases and J gave up 1 base, with 14 bases separating them. Per the germline V gene, CDR1 is MNHEY and CDR2 is SVGEGT. CDR3 DNA, as far as it was read: TGTGCCAGCAACAAGGGGCGGGGATCCTACGAG. It yields the protein CASNKGRGSYE. The complete CDR3 sequence is CASNKGRGSYEQYF.

This clone showed up many times. The read ends 3 residues early relative to the CDR3; the germline J gene fills the gap. This rearrangement joins TRBV5-1 to TRBJ1-5; maybe TRBD1 (6 bases). The V end lost 4 bases, the J end lost 5 bases, and 16 bases lay between the germline ends. The CDR3 is 15 residues long. Germline CDR1 SGHRS, CDR2 YFSETQ. The CDR3 here is CASSPGAGVHQPQHF. CDR3 bases read: TGCGCCAGCAGCCCGGGGGCGGGGGTCCATCAGCCC.

Many counts were recorded for this clone. The read stops 3 residues short of the end of the CDR3; the missing end is completed from the germline J gene. V is TRBV29-1 and J is TRBJ2-7, with 9 bases matching TRBD2. The germline V gene encodes CDR1 SQVTM and CDR2 ANQGSEA. This CDR3 has 14 residues. The ends lost 1 base at V and 1 base at J; junction bases unmatched: 2. This chain's CDR3 is CSVEGLADSYEQYF. The sequenced CDR3 bases are TGCAGCGTTGAAGGACTAGCGGATTCCTACGAG.

This clone was seen many times. The CDR3 end falls 3 residues outside the read, so it is completed with the germline J gene. The chain is built from TRBV2 and TRBJ2-5; weak D call: TRBD1 (5 bases). CDR3 length: 13 residues. CDR1 and CDR2 from the germline V gene are SNHLY and FYNNEI. Deletions cut 7 bases from V and 2 bases from J, with 11 bases between. Partial CDR3 DNA: TGTGCCAGCATTACGACAGATCAAGAGACC. It specifies CASITTDQET. The whole CDR3 sequence reads CASITTDQETQYF.

This clone was observed many times. The CDR3 is cut off 3 residues early in the read; its end comes from the germline J gene. V usage is TRBV18 and J usage is TRBJ1-5; D unresolved. The CDR3 loop spans 14 amino acids. CDR1 is KGHSH, CDR2 LQKENI, per germline. V gave up 1 base and J gave up 6 bases, with 10 bases separating them. The CDR3 reads CASSPQEGFQPQHF. The DNA read from the CDR3 is TGTGCCAGCTCACCACAAGAGGGTTTTCAGCCC. Full variable domain (outside the CDR3, taken from reference TRBV18 and TRBJ1-5): NAGVMQNPRHLVRRRGQEARLRCSPMKGHSHVYWYRQLPEEGLKFMVYLQKENIIDESGMPKERFSAEFPKEGPSILRIQQVVRGDSAAYFCASSPQEGFQPQHFGDGTRLSIL.

At least ten counts were recorded for this clone. The read falls 3 residues short of the CDR3 end, and the missing part is taken from the germline J gene. This chain uses TRBV28 with TRBJ1-5; D is unresolved. CDR1 MDHEN and CDR2 SYDVKM come from the germline V gene. This CDR3 is built from 16 residues. Deletions cut 2 bases from V and 2 bases from J, with 13 bases between. The CDR3 is CASSLQTQAGNQPQHF. The DNA read from the CDR3 is TGTGCCAGCAGTTTACAAACTCAAGCGGGCAATCAGCCC. The variable domain in full, with the rest retrieved from reference TRBV28 and TRBJ1-5, is DVKVTQSSRYLVKRTGEKVFLECVQDMDHENMFWYRQDPGLGLRLIYFSYDVKMKEKGDIPEGYSVSREKKERFSLILESASTNQTSMYLCASSLQTQAGNQPQHFGDGTRLSIL.

This clone was seen ten or more times. Read sequence stops 3 residues before the CDR3 end, and the germline J gene provides the missing end. The chain has TRBV18 and TRBJ1-4; D is possibly TRBD1 (5 bases). The germline V gene encodes CDR1 KGHSH and CDR2 LQKENI. There are 14 residues in the CDR3. The germline V and J ends were trimmed by 1 base and 3 bases, with 6 bases remaining between them. CDR3 amino acids: CASSPQGSNEKLFF. The CDR3 bases that were read are TGTGCCAGCTCACCACAGGGGTCTAATGAAAAA.

This clone was seen repeatedly, ten times or more. The read finishes 3 residues shy of the CDR3 end, and the germline J gene is used to complete it. The rearrangement links TRBV20-1 to TRBJ1-1, with D tentatively TRBD1 (5 bases). Germline CDR1 and CDR2: DFQATT and SNEGSKA (reference sequence). The CDR3 length is 14 residues. The V and J ends lost 1 base and 0 bases respectively, with 9 bases between them. CDR3 DNA, as far as it was read: TGCAGTGCTAGAGTTGCAGGGATGAACACTGAA. Its protein product is CSARVAGMNTE. The whole CDR3 sequence reads CSARVAGMNTEAFF.

In its sample, this clone was seen many times. The read gets to within 3 residues of the CDR3 end, and the germline J gene fills in the rest. The genes are TRBV7-3 and TRBJ1-2; TRBD1 matches 7 bases. The V segment lost 2 bases and the J segment 6 bases; nucleotides outside the gene matches: 3. The V gene's germline CDR1 is SGHTA and CDR2 FQGTGA. This CDR3 region has 13 residues. CDR3 bases read: TGTGCCAGCAGCTTACAGGGGGTTAATGGC. Translation gives CASSLQGVNG. The CDR3 in its entirety is CASSLQGVNGYTF.

This clone was seen many times. The missing CDR3 end, 3 residues past where the read stops, is filled in from the germline J gene. J is TRBJ2-3 and V is TRBV6-4, with 12 nucleotides matching TRBD2. CDR3 length equals 15 residues. Trimming cost V 4 bases and J 4 bases; bases outside gene matches: 3. Looked up from germline, CDR1 is MRHNA and CDR2 is SNTAGT. CDR3 DNA (partial): TGTGCCAGCAGTGTGGCTAGCGGGAGGGCAGATACG. Amino acid sequence: CASSVASGRADT. The whole CDR3 reads CASSVASGRADTQYF.

This clone was counted ten times or more. Read sequence stops 3 residues before the CDR3 end, and the germline J gene provides the missing end. The chain recombines TRBV12-5 with TRBJ2-3, with 9 positions matching TRBD1. CDR3 length: 18 residues. Germline V lookup: CDR1 LGHNT, CDR2 FRNRAP. The chain's CDR3 is CASGLVPSQGAEGQPQYF. Partial CDR3 DNA: TGTGCTAGTGGTTTGGTACCTTCACAGGGGGCAGAGGGACAGCCG.